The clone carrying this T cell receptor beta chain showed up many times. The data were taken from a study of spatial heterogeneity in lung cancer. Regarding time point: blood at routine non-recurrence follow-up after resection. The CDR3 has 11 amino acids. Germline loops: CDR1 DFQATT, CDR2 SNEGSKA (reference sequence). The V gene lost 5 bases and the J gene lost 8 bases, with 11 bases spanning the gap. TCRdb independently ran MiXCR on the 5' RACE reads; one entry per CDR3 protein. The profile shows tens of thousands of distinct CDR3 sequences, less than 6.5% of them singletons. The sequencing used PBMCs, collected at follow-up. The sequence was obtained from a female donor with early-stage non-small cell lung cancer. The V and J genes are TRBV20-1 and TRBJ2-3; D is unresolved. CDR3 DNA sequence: TGCAGTGCTGGGAAAGAGGCTACGCAGTATTTT. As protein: CSAGKEATQYF.